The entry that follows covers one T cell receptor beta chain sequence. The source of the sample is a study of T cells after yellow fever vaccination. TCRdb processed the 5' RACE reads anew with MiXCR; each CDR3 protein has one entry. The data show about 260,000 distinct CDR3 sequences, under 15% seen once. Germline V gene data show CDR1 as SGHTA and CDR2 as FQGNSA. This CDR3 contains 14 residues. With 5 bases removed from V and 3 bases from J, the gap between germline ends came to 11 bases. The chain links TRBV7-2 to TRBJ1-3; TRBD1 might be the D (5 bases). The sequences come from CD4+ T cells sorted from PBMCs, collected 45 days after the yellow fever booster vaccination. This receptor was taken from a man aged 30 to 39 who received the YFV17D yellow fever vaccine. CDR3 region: CASSPQGGGNTIYF. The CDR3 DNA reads TGTGCCAGCAGCCCTCAGGGAGGTGGAAACACCATATATTTT.